This T cell receptor beta chain was obtained from a study of blood T cell repertoires in COVID-19. Overall study: Specimens from acute and convalescent COVID-19 originated in the United States, Italy and Spain. In each case, the material was cDNA or gDNA derived from T cells, B-cell-depleted T cells, or PBMCs.

V was clipped by 5 bases and J by 0 bases; unmatched bases: 5. Germline values: CDR1 SGHTA, CDR2 FQGNSA. CDR3 length equals 15 residues. Profiling relied on immunoSEQ multiplex PCR, and the TCRdb table lists in-frame clones only, not all of them. Among approximately 150,000 clones listed, 81% were seen once. What was sequenced was PBMCs or T cells enriched from blood (not recorded which). The genes are TRBV7-2 and TRBJ2-7, with TRBD2 matching 9 bases. The origin of this receptor is a middle-aged woman with acute COVID-19. The DNA of the CDR3 is TGTGCCAGCAGCCCGACTAGCGGTAGCTCCTACGAGCAGTACTTC. Amino acid sequence: CASSPTSGSSYEQYF.